This TCR beta chain was observed in a study of a mutant IDH1 vaccine in newly diagnosed glioma. Study summary: Before enrollment, patients got radiotherapy alone, temozolomide alone, or mostly the combination.

Time point in this sample: week 11, during vaccination. Each vaccine dose was 300 ug of mutant IDH1 20-mer peptide, with topical imiquimod. New IDH1-mutant, ATRX-lost WHO grade 3 or 4 astrocytomas occurred in donors. The CDR3 consists of 13 residues. V shed 11 bases and J 1 base; nucleotides not matched to a gene: 6. The germline CDR1 and CDR2 sequences are SNHLY and FYNNEI. Remarks on this clone: Its matching antigen is unknown.

Here immunoSEQ multiplex PCR was the method, and the copy in TCRdb shows in-frame clones only, minus some. The table records about 40,000 clones, roughly 80% of them present only once. The gene calls are TRBV2 and TRBJ2-3; 7 bases match TRBD2. The specimen was peripheral blood mononuclear cells (PBMCs), collected from a glioma patient whose treatment included an IDH1 peptide vaccine. This clonotype was sampled from a woman aged 25 to 39 with glioma. Some clones in this sample may be carry-over from other donors' samples. This CDR3 is CAGGGVGTDTQYF. In nucleotides, the CDR3 is TGTGCCGGGGGGGGTGTGGGCACAGATACGCAGTATTTT.